Sequencing of this T cell receptor beta chain was carried out in a study of blood T cell repertoires in COVID-19. About the study: Whether acute or convalescent, the COVID-19 samples came from the United States, Italy and Spain. From T cells, B-cell-depleted T cells, or PBMCs came the material, which was cDNA or gDNA.

Some clones are missing from TCRdb's copy, which holds only in-frame ones; the method was immunoSEQ multiplex PCR. The sample lists 130,000 to 150,000 clones; roughly 90% were seen once. After removal of 2 bases from V and 5 bases from J, the junction contained 15 bases not matched to a gene. This CDR3 is built from 17 residues. Germline CDR1 GTSNPN, CDR2 SVGIG (reference sequence). The participants were between 18 and 89 years old and came from about two dozen US areas. Participant-given clinical history determined each cohort assignment. The sequence was obtained from a woman aged 25 to 39 with acute COVID-19. The material sequenced was PBMCs or T cells enriched from blood (not recorded which). V gene TRBV30 combines with J gene TRBJ2-1, with 7 bases lining up with TRBD2. The CDR3 region is CAWSPVASWSGDNEQFF. The CDR3, as DNA: TGTGCCTGGAGTCCTGTGGCTTCGTGGAGCGGGGACAATGAGCAGTTCTTC.